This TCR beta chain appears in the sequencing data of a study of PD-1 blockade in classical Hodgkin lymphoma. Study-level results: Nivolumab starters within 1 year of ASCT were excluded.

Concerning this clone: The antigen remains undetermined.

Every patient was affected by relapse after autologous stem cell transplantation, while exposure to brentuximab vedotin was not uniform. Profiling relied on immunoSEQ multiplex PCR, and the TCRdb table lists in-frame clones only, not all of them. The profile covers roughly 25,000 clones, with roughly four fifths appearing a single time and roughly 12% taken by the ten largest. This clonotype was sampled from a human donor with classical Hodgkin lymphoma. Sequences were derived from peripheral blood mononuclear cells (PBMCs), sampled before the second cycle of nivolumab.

The chain's CDR3 is CASRGDEKLFF. In nucleotides, the CDR3 is TGTGCCAGTCGGGGGGATGAAAAACTGTTTTTT. The chain recombines TRBV6-5 with TRBJ1-4; a weak D match, TRBD1 (5 bases). The V gene's germline CDR1 is MNHEY and CDR2 SVGAGI. Trimming took off 9 bases at V and 6 bases at J, with 8 bases between the two ends. This CDR3 spans 11 amino acids.